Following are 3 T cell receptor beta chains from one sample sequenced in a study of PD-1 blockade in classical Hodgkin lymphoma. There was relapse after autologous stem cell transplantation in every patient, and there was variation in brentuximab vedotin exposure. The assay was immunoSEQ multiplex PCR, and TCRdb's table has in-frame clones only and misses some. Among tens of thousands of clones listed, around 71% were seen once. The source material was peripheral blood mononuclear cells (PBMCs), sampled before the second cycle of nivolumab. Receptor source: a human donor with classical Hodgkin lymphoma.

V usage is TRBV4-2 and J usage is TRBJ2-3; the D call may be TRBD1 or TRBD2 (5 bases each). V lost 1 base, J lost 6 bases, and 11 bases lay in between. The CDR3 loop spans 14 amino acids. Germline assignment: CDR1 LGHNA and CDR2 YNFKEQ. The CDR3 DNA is TGTGCCAGCAGCCAAGGGCTCGGGACCGATACGCAGTATTTT. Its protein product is CASSQGLGTDTQYF.

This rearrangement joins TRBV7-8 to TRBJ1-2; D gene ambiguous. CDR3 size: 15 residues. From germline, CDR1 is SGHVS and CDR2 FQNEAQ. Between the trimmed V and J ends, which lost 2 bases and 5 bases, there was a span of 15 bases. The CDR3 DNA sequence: TGTGCCAGCAGCTTAAAGCCAGGAGGGTATTATGGCTACACCTTC. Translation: CASSLKPGGYYGYTF.

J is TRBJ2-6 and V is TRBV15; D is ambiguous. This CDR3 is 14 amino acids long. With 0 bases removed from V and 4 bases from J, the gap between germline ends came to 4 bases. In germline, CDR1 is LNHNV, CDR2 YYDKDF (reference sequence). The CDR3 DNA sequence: TGTGCCACCAGCAGAGATAGAGGGGCCAACGTCCTGACTTTC. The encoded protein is CATSRDRGANVLTF.